The clone carrying this TCR beta chain has only a few counts. The data are from a study of T cells in Graves' hyperthyroidism and ophthalmopathy. TCR beta CDR3 regions were amplified from RNA. HTBI primers were employed in a first-round RT-PCR of the TCR CDR3. TCRdb re-called the multiplex PCR reads through MiXCR, storing one row per CDR3 protein. The sample contains hundreds of thousands of distinct CDR3 sequences, about 13% of which appear only once. The sequence was collected from a woman between 18 and 29 years old with Graves' hyperthyroidism. Sequenced: blood.

The CDR3 reads CASSLREGANEKLFF. The CDR3 DNA follows: TGTGCCAGCAGCCTTAGGGAGGGTGCGAACGAAAAACTGTTTTTT. V gene TRBV3-1 combines with J gene TRBJ1-4, with D unresolved. Trimming cost V 4 bases and J 8 bases, with 17 bases left between them. In germline, CDR1 is LGHDT, CDR2 YNNKEL (reference sequence). This CDR3 has 15 residues.